This entry lists 21 T cell receptor beta chains sequenced from one sample in a study of regulatory T cells in long-lasting Graves disease. Regarding time point: persistent/refractory GD, antithyroid drugs over 5 years with positive TRAb. From RNA extracted from PBMCs, the TCR library was made. TCR beta libraries were built with iRepertoire HTBI primers and Arm-PCR of CDR3 regions. One entry per CDR3 protein results from TCRdb running MiXCR on the multiplex PCR reads. The sample lists a few hundred thousand distinct CDR3 sequences; around a fifth were seen once. The sequencing here drew on peripheral blood mononuclear cells (PBMCs), taken when the disease was refractory, from a patient treated with antithyroid drugs. The receptors shown here come from a female donor with Graves disease.

The chain carries TRBV19 and TRBJ2-2, with D maybe TRBD1 (5 bases). The V gene lost 2 bases and the J gene lost 3 bases, with 13 bases spanning the gap. This CDR3 has 16 amino acids. Germline V CDR1 and CDR2: LNHDA, SQIVND (reference sequence). CDR3 DNA sequence: TGTGCCAGTAGTATAAAGGGGCTTCCGGACACCGGGGAGCTGTTTTTT. The encoded protein is CASSIKGLPDTGELFF.

This clonotype was picked up many times. The chain links TRBV28 to TRBJ2-7; D ambiguous. Per germline, CDR1 MDHEN and CDR2 SYDVKM. The V end lost 2 bases, the J end lost 0 bases, and 5 bases lay between the germline ends. This CDR3 is 13 amino acids long. The CDR3 here is CASSLTPSYEQYF. CDR3 in DNA: TGTGCCAGCAGTTTAACCCCCTCCTACGAGCAGTACTTC.

The V call is TRBV3-1, the J call TRBJ1-1; a possible D gene is TRBD1 (6 bases). This CDR3 spans 13 amino acids. V lost 0 bases to trimming and J lost 8 bases, with 10 bases between them. Germline-derived CDR1 and CDR2 are LGHDT and YNNKEL (reference sequence). The CDR3 reads CASSQDDGTEAFF. CDR3 bases: TGTGCCAGCAGCCAAGATGATGGGACAGAAGCTTTCTTT.

The chain couples TRBV11-2 to TRBJ1-4; D is perhaps TRBD1 (5 bases). Germline V CDR1 and CDR2: SGHAT, FQNNGV. Between the trimmed V and J ends, which lost 4 bases and 8 bases, there was a span of 17 bases. The CDR3 is 15 residues long. The CDR3 DNA reads as TGTGCCAGCAGCTCCCTCCGTGGGGCTGGAGAAAAACTGTTTTTT. Encoded protein: CASSSLRGAGEKLFF. The full variable domain, with the rest looked up from reference TRBV11-2 and TRBJ1-4, is EAGVAQSPRYKIIEKRQSVAFWCNPISGHATLYWYQQILGQGPKLLIQFQNNGVVDDSQLPKDRFSAERLKGVDSTLKIQPAKLEDSAVYLCASSSLRGAGEKLFFGSGTQLSVL.

The chain uses TRBV6-2 or TRBV6-3 and TRBJ1-2, with D hard to call. CDR1 and CDR2 from the germline V gene are MNHEY and SVGEGT. CDR3 length equals 12 residues. V lost 6 bases and J 4 bases, leaving 9 bases between the germline ends. In DNA, the CDR3 is TGTGCCAGCAGCACAGCGAGCTATGGCTACACCTTC. It yields the protein CASSTASYGYTF.

This clonotype has just a few counts. The genes are TRBV19 and TRBJ2-7; 7 bases match TRBD1. Germline CDR1 LNHDA, CDR2 SQIVND (reference sequence). This CDR3 comprises 14 residues. J lost 2 bases, V lost 3 bases, and 4 bases had no gene match. As DNA, the CDR3 is TGTGCCAGTAGTATTGAGGGGGCCACCTACGAGCAGTACTTC. Amino acids: CASSIEGATYEQYF.

This clonotype was seen repeatedly, ten times or more. The chain is built from TRBV20-1 and TRBJ2-5, with a tentative D call TRBD2 (6 bases). The CDR3 is 15 amino acids. V was cut by 0 bases and J by 2 bases, with 13 bases left in between. Germline V gives CDR1 DFQATT, CDR2 SNEGSKA (reference sequence). As DNA, the CDR3 is TGCAGTGCTAGAGATGCGGGGCAACCTCAAGAGACCCAGTACTTC. Protein: CSARDAGQPQETQYF.

The table lists this clonotype with a few counts. The chain recombines TRBV11-3 with TRBJ2-7; 14 bases line up with TRBD2. Germline values: CDR1 SGHNT, CDR2 YENEEA. V was clipped by 0 bases and J by 0 bases; unmatched bases: 13. The length of the CDR3 is 21 residues. The CDR3 here is CASSLDYPGTSGSSSSYEQYF. The DNA of the CDR3 is TGTGCCAGCAGCTTAGACTACCCCGGGACTAGCGGGAGTAGTTCCTCCTACGAGCAGTACTTC.

This clonotype has at least ten counts. This chain joins TRBV12-5 and TRBJ2-5, with a tentative D call TRBD2 (6 bases). V was shortened by 7 bases and J by 5 bases, with 11 bases between the two germline ends. Germline V lookup: CDR1 LGHNT, CDR2 FRNRAP. This CDR3 contains 12 residues. The CDR3 spells CASAGVEETQYF. CDR3 nucleotides: TGTGCTAGTGCGGGAGTGGAGGAGACCCAGTACTTC.

A note on this clonotype: This may come from a read error, since a much larger clone is one base off. The V call is TRBV28, the J call TRBJ1-6; TRBD1 might be the D (6 bases). V was clipped by 1 base and J by 7 bases, with 11 bases between them. This CDR3 region has 15 residues. Germline-derived CDR1 and CDR2 are MDHEN and SYDVKM. The CDR3 nucleotides read TGTGCCAGCAGTTTATCCGGGGGCCTAAATTCACCCCTCCACTTT. As protein: CASSLSGGLNSPLHF.

There are many counts of this clonotype. V is TRBV27 and J is TRBJ1-6; 8 bases fit TRBD1. Germline CDR1 is MNHEY and CDR2 is SMNVEV (reference sequence). This CDR3 contains 17 residues. The J segment lost 8 bases and the V segment lost 5 bases, leaving 14 bases of the junction unmatched. CDR3 amino acids: CASSPPRTGGADSPLHF. The CDR3 DNA reads TGTGCCAGCAGTCCCCCAAGAACAGGGGGGGCTGATTCACCCCTCCACTTT.

The rearrangement uses TRBV6-1 and TRBJ1-2; 7 bases line up with TRBD1. CDR3 length: 13 residues. The germline CDR1 and CDR2 sequences are MNHNS and SASEGT. Unmatched junction bases numbered 5, after V lost 6 bases and J lost 4 bases. The CDR3: CASSLRDSYGYTF. CDR3 DNA: TGTGCCAGCAGCCTCCGGGACAGCTATGGCTACACCTTC.

Note on this clonotype: This may be a read error, as it is one base from a much larger clone. The rearrangement links TRBV6-5 to TRBJ1-1; D remains ambiguous. This CDR3 comprises 15 residues. Per germline, CDR1 MNHEY and CDR2 SVGAGI. CDR3 region: CSSSYSIQVPTEAFF. CDR3 nucleotides: TGTTCCAGCAGTTACTCGATTCAGGTGCCCACTGAAGCTTTCTTT.

This clonotype has a count of ten or more. This chain uses TRBV7-8 with TRBJ1-2; 9 nucleotides line up with TRBD1. This CDR3 has 17 residues. Germline lookup yields CDR1 SGHVS and CDR2 FQNEAQ. The V gene end was trimmed by 6 bases and the J gene end by 2 bases; junction bases not matched to a gene: 13. The CDR3 coding sequence is TGTGCCAGCAGTTATAGTGCCGGGACAGGGAAAAACTATGGCTACACCTTC. This codes for CASSYSAGTGKNYGYTF.

In this sample, this clonotype turned up a few times. The V and J genes are TRBV4-2 and TRBJ2-7, with unresolved D. Germline CDR1 LGHNA, CDR2 YNFKEQ. Trimming stripped 0 bases from V and 4 bases from J, with 7 bases between. This CDR3 contains 13 residues. For the CDR3, the DNA is TGTGCCAGCAGCCAAGAGATTGGTTACGAGCAGTACTTC. This sequence encodes CASSQEIGYEQYF.

With respect to this clonotype: This may be a read error, as it is one base from a much larger clone. The chain links TRBV29-1 to TRBJ2-6; no clear D. The CDR3 length is 14 residues. In germline, CDR1 is SQVTM, CDR2 ANQGSEA. V lost 7 bases and J lost 0, with 10 bases in between. CDR3 nucleotide sequence: TGCAGCGGGCTGGACGGCTCTGGGGCCAACGTCCTGACTTTC. Translated, it gives CSGLDGSGANVLTF.

The chain couples TRBV24-1 to TRBJ2-1, with TRBD2 identical over 7 bases. CDR3 size: 14 residues. V lost 8 bases and J lost 7; bases outside the gene matches: 10. The V gene's germline CDR1 is KGHDR and CDR2 SFDVKD. CDR3 bases: TGTGCCACCAAGGCGGGTGCGGGAGCTAATGAGCAGTTCTTC. This gives the protein CATKAGAGANEQFF.

This clonotype was detected ten times or more. V usage is TRBV12-3 or TRBV12-4 and J usage is TRBJ1-2; D is unresolved. V dropped 3 bases and J dropped 8 bases, with 16 bases sitting between them. CDR3 length: 14 residues. The CDR3 sequence: CASSFLGRDGGYTF. CDR3 coding DNA: TGTGCCAGCAGTTTCCTTGGACGGGATGGGGGCTACACCTTC.

This clonotype came up many times. V is TRBV27 and J is TRBJ1-2; 7 positions match TRBD1. The CDR3 loop spans 14 amino acids. CDR1 MNHEY and CDR2 SMNVEV come from the germline V gene (reference sequence). Trimming removed 6 bases from V and 4 bases from J; junction bases left unmatched: 8. DNA of the CDR3: TGTGCCAGCAGCACTACAGGGGAGGCCTATGGCTACACCTTC. It translates to CASSTTGEAYGYTF.

This clonotype showed up just a few times. The V call is TRBV19, the J call TRBJ1-5, with D possibly TRBD1 on 5 matching bases. From germline, CDR1 is LNHDA and CDR2 SQIVND (reference sequence). The CDR3 length is 15 residues. V dropped 3 bases and J dropped 6 bases, with 15 bases sitting between them. As DNA, the CDR3 is TGTGCCAGTAGTATGGGGGTGGAGGTCCGTCAGCCCCAGCATTTT. The encoded protein is CASSMGVEVRQPQHF.

The chain combines TRBV7-9 with TRBJ2-7, with 14 bases matching TRBD2. The V gene end was trimmed by 5 bases and the J gene end by 5 bases; junction bases not matched to a gene: 14. The germline gives CDR1 SEHNR, CDR2 FQNEAQ (reference sequence). The CDR3 is 18 amino acids. The CDR3 protein is CASSTPPGTSGSGNEQYF. The CDR3 bases are TGTGCCAGCAGCACTCCACCCGGGACTAGCGGGAGCGGTAACGAGCAGTACTTC.